These 14 T cell receptor beta chains were sequenced from one sample in a study of blood T cell repertoires in COVID-19. TCRdb's table, derived via immunoSEQ multiplex PCR, lists solely in-frame clones and lacks some. The data show a few hundred thousand clones, 89% seen once. Sequencing was done on a sample of peripheral blood. The receptor set was obtained from a young man who had recovered from COVID-19.

This clone was recorded once. The same CDR3 is also encoded by other DNA sequences in this sample. The chain joins TRBV11-2 to TRBJ2-7; perhaps TRBD1 as D (5 bases). CDR1 SGHAT and CDR2 FQNNGV come from the germline V gene. CDR3 length: 13 residues. With 0 bases removed from V and 2 bases from J, the gap between germline ends came to 5 bases. The CDR3 is CASSLDRAYEQYF. CDR3 DNA sequence: TGTGCCAGCAGCTTAGACAGGGCCTACGAGCAGTACTTC.

The rearrangement links TRBV18 to TRBJ1-4; 9 bases fit TRBD1. Germline assignment: CDR1 KGHSH and CDR2 LQKENI. There are 16 residues in the CDR3. Trimming at V came to 3 bases and at J to 1 base, leaving 3 bases not matched to a gene. CDR3 sequence reads: CASSPGQGQTNEKLFF. The CDR3 DNA reads TGTGCCAGCTCACCGGGACAGGGTCAAACTAATGAAAAACTGTTTTTT.

This rearrangement joins TRBV27 to TRBJ1-1; D gene ambiguous. The CDR3 is 17 residues long. Germline values: CDR1 MNHEY, CDR2 SMNVEV (reference sequence). Trimming cost V 6 bases and J 5 bases, with 25 bases left between them. CDR3 sequence reads: CASRGNLLSEAGTEAFF. Written as DNA, the CDR3 is TGTGCCAGCAGGGGGAATCTGCTTTCTGAGGCGGGGACTGAAGCTTTCTTT.

The CDR3 spells CATSSPGQGYTGELFF. CDR3 nucleotide sequence: TGTGCCACCAGCAGCCCGGGACAGGGCTACACCGGGGAGCTGTTTTTT. The genes are TRBV15 and TRBJ2-2; 9 bases agree with TRBD1. The V and J ends lost 3 bases and 3 bases, in that order; junction bases with no gene match: 5. The germline CDR1 and CDR2 sequences are LNHNV and YYDKDF (reference sequence). The CDR3 totals 16 residues.

The rearrangement joins TRBV5-1 to TRBJ1-2; 10 bases match TRBD1. This CDR3 spans 13 amino acids. Germline V lookup: CDR1 SGHRS, CDR2 YFSETQ. V shed 4 bases, J shed 6 bases, and the junction held 3 bases outside the gene matches. The CDR3 DNA is TGCGCCAGCAGCACCGGGACAGGGGATGGCTACACCTTC. This encodes CASSTGTGDGYTF.

The chain recombines TRBV25-1 with TRBJ1-4; TRBD1 matches at 9 bases. Germline lookup yields CDR1 MGHDK and CDR2 SYGVNS. With V trimmed by 5 bases and J by 0 bases, 10 bases remained unmatched. The CDR3 contains 18 residues. CDR3 in DNA: TGTGCCAGCAGTTCTCCGGGACAGGGTTCAGCAACTAATGAAAAACTGTTTTTT. As protein: CASSSPGQGSATNEKLFF.

The V gene is TRBV5-4, the J gene TRBJ1-6; 8 bases fit TRBD1. J lost 7 bases, V lost 5 bases, and 8 bases had no gene match. CDR1 is SGHNT, CDR2 YYREEE, per germline (reference sequence). The CDR3 is 15 amino acids. CDR3 loop: CASRTSGQGNSPLHF. The CDR3 DNA is TGTGCCAGCAGGACCTCAGGACAGGGCAATTCACCCCTCCACTTT.

J is TRBJ1-1 and V is TRBV12-3 or TRBV12-4, with unresolved D. This CDR3 spans 12 amino acids. Trimming removed 5 bases at V and 11 bases at J, with 15 bases between. CDR3 protein: CASSRSGPGAFF. The CDR3 coding sequence is TGTGCCAGCAGTCGTTCGGGTCCCGGGGCTTTCTTT.

The chain combines TRBV7-6 with TRBJ2-3; D perhaps matches TRBD2 (6 bases). In germline, CDR1 is SGHVS, CDR2 FNYEAQ. V was shortened by 0 bases and J by 3 bases, with 19 bases between the two germline ends. CDR3 size: 18 residues. For the CDR3, the DNA is TGTGCCAGCAGCTTAGCTCAGTCGGTAGCGGCCTGGACAGATACGCAGTATTTT. Protein product: CASSLAQSVAAWTDTQYF.

The chain has TRBV7-3 and TRBJ2-1; D is ambiguous. CDR1 SGHTA and CDR2 FQGTGA come from the germline V gene. The ends were cut back, 5 bases at V and 10 bases at J, with 21 bases in the middle. This CDR3 has 15 amino acids. CDR3 loop: CASSPSGSLKREQFF. The CDR3 DNA reads as TGTGCCAGCAGCCCTTCCGGGTCTCTAAAGAGGGAGCAGTTCTTC. The full variable domain, completed using reference TRBV7-3 and TRBJ2-1, is GAGVSQTPSNKVTEKGKYVELRCDPISGHTALYWYRQSLGQGPEFLIYFQGTGAADDSGLPNDRFFAVRPEGSVSTLKIQRTERGDSAVYLCASSPSGSLKREQFFGPGTRLTVL.

This clone appeared once. V usage is TRBV18 and J usage is TRBJ1-2; TRBD1 aligns across 8 bases. CDR1 KGHSH and CDR2 LQKENI come from the germline V gene. The CDR3 runs 13 residues. V shed 3 bases, J shed 8 bases, and the junction held 5 bases outside the gene matches. This chain's CDR3 is CASSPSGTGGYTF. Written as DNA, the CDR3 is TGTGCCAGCTCACCCTCCGGGACAGGCGGCTACACCTTC.

The chain has TRBV6-5 and TRBJ1-5; D uncertain. Trimming pared 2 bases from V and 3 bases from J, leaving 11 bases between. CDR1 and CDR2 (germline): MNHEY, SVGAGI. The CDR3 is made up of 15 amino acids. CDR3 protein: CASSYPHRDNQPQHF. Here the CDR3 DNA reads TGTGCCAGCAGTTACCCCCACAGAGACAATCAGCCCCAGCATTTT.

The chain recombines TRBV27 with TRBJ2-3; TRBD1 matches 7 bases. V gave up 2 bases and J gave up 13 bases; unmatched junction bases: 9. This CDR3 region has 13 residues. Per the germline V gene, CDR1 is MNHEY and CDR2 is SMNVEV (reference sequence). The DNA for the CDR3 is TGTGCCAGCAGTTTAGGACGGGACAGATTGAAGTATTTT. This sequence encodes CASSLGRDRLKYF.

The chain couples TRBV27 to TRBJ2-7; 9 bases agree with TRBD1. This CDR3 is built from 14 residues. Germline lookup yields CDR1 MNHEY and CDR2 SMNVEV (reference sequence). V lost 5 bases to trimming and J lost 2 bases; unmatched junction nucleotides: 4. CDR3 coding DNA: TGTGCCAGCAGTCCCCGGACAGGGGCCTACGAGCAGTACTTC. This codes for CASSPRTGAYEQYF.